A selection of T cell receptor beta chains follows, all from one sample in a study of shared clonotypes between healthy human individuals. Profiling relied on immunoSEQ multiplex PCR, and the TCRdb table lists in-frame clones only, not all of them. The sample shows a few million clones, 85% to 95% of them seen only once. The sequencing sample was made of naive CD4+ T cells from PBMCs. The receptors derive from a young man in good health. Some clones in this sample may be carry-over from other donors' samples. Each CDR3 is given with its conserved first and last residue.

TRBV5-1	CASSSEQGGQPQHF
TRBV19	CASSALQGGNEQFF
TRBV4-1	CASSQVPGLGYGYTF
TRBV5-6	CASSLRRLAGDYEQYF
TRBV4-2	CASSQDLTDSTDTQYF
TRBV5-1	CASSLGGLAGADTQYF
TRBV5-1	CASSSHRGEQYF
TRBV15	CATSRGTGTSGRSNEQFF
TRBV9	CASSVMGLAGANVLTF
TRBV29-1	CSVVFVGDTQYF
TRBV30	CACNSNSYEQYF
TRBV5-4	CASSSDRSYEQYF
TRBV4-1	CASSQARGGLFF
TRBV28	CASRAQGEANYGYTF
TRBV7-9	CASSLGLNSYEQYF
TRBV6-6	CASSPGLAKNIQYF